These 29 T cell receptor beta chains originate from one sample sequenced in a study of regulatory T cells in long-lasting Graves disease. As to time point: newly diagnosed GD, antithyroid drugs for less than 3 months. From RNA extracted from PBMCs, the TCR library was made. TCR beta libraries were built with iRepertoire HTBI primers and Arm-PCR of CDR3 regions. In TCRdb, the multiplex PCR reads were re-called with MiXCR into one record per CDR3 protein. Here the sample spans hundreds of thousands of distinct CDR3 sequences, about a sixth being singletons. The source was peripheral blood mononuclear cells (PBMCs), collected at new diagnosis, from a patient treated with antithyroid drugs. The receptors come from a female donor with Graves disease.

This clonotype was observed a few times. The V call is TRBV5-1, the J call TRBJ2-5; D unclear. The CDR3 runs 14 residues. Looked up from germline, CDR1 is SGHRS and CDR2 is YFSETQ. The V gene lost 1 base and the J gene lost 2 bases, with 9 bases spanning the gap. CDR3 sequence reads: CASSLTRVQETQYF. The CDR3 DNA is TGCGCCAGCAGCTTGACCCGGGTTCAAGAGACCCAGTACTTC.

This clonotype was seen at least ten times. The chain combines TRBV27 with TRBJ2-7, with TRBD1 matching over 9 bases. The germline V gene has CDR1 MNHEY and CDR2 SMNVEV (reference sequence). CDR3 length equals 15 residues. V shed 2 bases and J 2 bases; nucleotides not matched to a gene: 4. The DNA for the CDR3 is TGTGCCAGCAGTTTAGACAGGGGGTCCACCTACGAGCAGTACTTC. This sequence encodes CASSLDRGSTYEQYF.

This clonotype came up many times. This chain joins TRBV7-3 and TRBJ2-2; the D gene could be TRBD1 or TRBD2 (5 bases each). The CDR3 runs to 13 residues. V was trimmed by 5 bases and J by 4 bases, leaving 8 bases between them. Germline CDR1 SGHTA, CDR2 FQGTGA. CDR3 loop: CASSPGTTGELFF. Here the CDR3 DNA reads TGTGCCAGCAGCCCAGGGACCACCGGGGAGCTGTTTTTT.

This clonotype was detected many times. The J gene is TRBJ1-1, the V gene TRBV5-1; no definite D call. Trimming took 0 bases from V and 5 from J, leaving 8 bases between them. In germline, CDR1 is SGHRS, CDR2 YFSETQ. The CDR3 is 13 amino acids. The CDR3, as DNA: TGCGCCAGCAGCTTGGTTGTTGGTACTGAAGCTTTCTTT. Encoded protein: CASSLVVGTEAFF.

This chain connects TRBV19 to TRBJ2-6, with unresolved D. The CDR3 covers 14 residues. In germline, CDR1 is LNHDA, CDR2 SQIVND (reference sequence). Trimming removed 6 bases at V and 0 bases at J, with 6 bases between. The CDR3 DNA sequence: TGTGCCAGTAGACAGACCTCTGGGGCCAACGTCCTGACTTTC. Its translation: CASRQTSGANVLTF.

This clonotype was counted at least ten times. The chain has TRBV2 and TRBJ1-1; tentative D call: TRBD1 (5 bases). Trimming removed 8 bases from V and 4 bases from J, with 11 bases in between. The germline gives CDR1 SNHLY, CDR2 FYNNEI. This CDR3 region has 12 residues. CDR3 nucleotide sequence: TGTGCCAGCGGTGGGGGGGGCACTGAAGCTTTCTTT. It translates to CASGGGGTEAFF.

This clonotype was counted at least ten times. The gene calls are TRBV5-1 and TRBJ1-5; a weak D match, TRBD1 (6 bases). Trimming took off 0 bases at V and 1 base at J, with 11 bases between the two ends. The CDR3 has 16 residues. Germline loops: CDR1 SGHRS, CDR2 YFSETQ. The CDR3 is CASSLGARGSNQPQHF. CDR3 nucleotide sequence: TGCGCCAGCAGCTTGGGTGCCAGGGGAAGCAATCAGCCCCAGCATTTT.

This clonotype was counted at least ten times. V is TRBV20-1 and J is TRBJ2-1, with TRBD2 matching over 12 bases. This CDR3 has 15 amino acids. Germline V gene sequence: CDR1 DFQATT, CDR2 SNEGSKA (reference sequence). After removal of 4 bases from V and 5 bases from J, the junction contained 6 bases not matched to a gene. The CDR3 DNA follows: TGCAGTGCTATTTGTCTAGCGGGAGGGGACAATGAGCAGTTCTTC. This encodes CSAICLAGGDNEQFF.

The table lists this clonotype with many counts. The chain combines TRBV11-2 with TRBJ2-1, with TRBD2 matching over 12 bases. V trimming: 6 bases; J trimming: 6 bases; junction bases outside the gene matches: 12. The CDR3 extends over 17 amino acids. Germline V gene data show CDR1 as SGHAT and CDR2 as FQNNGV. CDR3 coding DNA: TGTGCCAGCAGTCGTCGACTAGCGGGGGACCCGGGCAATGAGCAGTTCTTC. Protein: CASSRRLAGDPGNEQFF.

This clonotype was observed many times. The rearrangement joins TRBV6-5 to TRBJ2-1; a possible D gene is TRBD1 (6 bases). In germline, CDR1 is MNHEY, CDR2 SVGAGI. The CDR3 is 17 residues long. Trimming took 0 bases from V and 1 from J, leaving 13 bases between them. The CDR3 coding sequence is TGTGCCAGCAGTTACTCGAGGGCAGGGACATCCTACAATGAGCAGTTCTTC. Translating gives CASSYSRAGTSYNEQFF.

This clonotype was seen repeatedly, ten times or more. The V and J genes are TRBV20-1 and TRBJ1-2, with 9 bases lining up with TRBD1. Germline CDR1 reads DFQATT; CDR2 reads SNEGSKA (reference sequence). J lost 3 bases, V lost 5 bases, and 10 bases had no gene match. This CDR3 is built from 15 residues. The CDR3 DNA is TGCAGTGCTTACCGGGACAGGGCGATGGACTATGGCTACACCTTC. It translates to CSAYRDRAMDYGYTF.

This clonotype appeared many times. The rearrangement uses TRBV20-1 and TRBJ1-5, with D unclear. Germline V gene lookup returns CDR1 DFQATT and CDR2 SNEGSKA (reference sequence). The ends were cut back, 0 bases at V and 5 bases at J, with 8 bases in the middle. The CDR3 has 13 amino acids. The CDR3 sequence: CSARDFRDQPQHF. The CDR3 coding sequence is TGCAGTGCTAGAGATTTTAGAGATCAGCCCCAGCATTTT.

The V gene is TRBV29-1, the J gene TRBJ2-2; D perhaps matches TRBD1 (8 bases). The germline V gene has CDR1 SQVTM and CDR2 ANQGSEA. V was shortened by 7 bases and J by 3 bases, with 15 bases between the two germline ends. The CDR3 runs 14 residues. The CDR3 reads CSARTGGDTGELFF. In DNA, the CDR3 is TGCAGCGCCAGAACAGGGGGGGACACCGGGGAGCTGTTTTTT.

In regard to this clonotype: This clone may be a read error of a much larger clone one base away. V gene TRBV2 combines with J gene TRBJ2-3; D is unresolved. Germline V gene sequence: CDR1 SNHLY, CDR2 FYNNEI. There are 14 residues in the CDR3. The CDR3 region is CASSGRPSTDMQYF. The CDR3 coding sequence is TGTGCCAGCAGTGGTCGACCCAGCACAGATATGCAGTATTTT.

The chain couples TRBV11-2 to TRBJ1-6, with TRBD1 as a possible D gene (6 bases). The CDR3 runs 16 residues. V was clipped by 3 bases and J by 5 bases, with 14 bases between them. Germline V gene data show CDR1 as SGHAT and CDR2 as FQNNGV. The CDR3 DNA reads TGTGCCAGCAGCTTGGCCGGACAGTCCCATAATTCACCCCTCCACTTT. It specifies CASSLAGQSHNSPLHF.

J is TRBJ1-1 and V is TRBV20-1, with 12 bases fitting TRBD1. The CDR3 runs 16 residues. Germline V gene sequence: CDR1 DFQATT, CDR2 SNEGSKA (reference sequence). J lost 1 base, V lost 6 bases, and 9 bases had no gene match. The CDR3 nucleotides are TGCAGTGCCTGGGACAGGGGGCTTTCTGGGAACACTGAAGCTTTCTTT. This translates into CSAWDRGLSGNTEAFF.

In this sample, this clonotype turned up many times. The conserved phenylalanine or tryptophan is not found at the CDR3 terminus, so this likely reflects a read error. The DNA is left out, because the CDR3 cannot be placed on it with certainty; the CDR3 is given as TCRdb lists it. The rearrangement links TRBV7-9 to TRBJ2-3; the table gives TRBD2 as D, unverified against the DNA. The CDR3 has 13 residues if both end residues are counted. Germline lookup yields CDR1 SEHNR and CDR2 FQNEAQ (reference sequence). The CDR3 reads CASSLGLGSEPLR.

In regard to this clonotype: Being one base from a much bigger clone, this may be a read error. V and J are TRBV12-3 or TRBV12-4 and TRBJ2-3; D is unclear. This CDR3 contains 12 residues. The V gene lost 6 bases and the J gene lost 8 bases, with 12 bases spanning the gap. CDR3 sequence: CASRFGLATQYF. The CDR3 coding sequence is TGTGCCAGCAGGTTTGGGCTCGCTACGCAGTATTTT.

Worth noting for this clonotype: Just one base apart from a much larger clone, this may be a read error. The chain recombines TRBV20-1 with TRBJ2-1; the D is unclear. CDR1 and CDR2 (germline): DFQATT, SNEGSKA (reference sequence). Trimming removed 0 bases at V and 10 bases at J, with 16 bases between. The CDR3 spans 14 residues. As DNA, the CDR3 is TGCAGTGCTAGAGATTTGGGCTCCTCCTACGAGCAGTTCTTC. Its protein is CSARDLGSSYEQFF.

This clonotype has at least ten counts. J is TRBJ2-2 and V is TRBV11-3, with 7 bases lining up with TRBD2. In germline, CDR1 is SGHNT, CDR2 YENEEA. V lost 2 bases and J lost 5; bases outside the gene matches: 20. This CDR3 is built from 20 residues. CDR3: CASSLRGLGGGPLKTGELFF. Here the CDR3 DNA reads TGTGCCAGCAGCTTAAGAGGTCTCGGGGGAGGGCCTCTAAAAACCGGGGAGCTGTTTTTT.

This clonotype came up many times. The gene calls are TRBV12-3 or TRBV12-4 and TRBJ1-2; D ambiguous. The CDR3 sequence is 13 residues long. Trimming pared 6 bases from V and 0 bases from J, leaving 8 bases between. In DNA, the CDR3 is TGTGCCAGCAGCGCCGGGACTAACTATGGCTACACCTTC. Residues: CASSAGTNYGYTF.

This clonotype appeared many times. The CDR3 coding sequence is TGCGCCAGCAGTCAAGGGGAGAGGCACACTGAAGCTTTCTTT. Its protein product is CASSQGERHTEAFF. The chain joins TRBV10-2 to TRBJ1-1; D might be TRBD1 (5 bases). From germline, CDR1 is WSHSY and CDR2 SAAADI. The CDR3 length is 14 residues. Trimming took 5 bases from V and 3 from J, leaving 13 bases between them.

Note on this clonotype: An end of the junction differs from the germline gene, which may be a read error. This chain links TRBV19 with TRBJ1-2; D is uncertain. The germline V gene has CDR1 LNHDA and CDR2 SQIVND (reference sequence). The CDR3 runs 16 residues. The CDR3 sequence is CASTDEGLSTNYSYTF. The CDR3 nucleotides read TGTGCCAGTACCGATGAGGGCCTCTCGACTAACTATAGCTACACCTTC.

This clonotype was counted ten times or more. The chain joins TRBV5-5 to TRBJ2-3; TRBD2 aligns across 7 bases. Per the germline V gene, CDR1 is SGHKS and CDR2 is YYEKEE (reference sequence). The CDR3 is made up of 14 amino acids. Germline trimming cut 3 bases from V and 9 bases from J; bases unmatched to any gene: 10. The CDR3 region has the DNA TGTGCCAGCAGCTCCGGGGAGGGCGCAGGGACGCAGTATTTT. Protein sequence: CASSSGEGAGTQYF.

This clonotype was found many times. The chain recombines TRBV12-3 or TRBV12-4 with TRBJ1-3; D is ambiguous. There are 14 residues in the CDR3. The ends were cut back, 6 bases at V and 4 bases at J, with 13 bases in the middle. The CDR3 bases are TGTGCCAGCAGAGATGCGGCGGAAGGAAACACCATATATTTT. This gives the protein CASRDAAEGNTIYF.

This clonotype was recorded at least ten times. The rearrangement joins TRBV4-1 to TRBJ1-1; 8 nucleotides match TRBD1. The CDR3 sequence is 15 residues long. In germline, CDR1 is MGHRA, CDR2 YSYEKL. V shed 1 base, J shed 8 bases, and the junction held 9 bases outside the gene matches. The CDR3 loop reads CASSQGQGIRVEAFF. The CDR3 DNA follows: TGCGCCAGCAGCCAAGGACAGGGGATACGGGTGGAAGCTTTCTTT.

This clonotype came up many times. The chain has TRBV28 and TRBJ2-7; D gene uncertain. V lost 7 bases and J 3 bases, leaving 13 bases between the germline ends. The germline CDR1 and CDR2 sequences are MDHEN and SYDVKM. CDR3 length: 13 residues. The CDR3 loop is CASNFQNYYEQYF. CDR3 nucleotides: TGTGCCAGCAATTTCCAGAATTACTACGAGCAGTACTTC.

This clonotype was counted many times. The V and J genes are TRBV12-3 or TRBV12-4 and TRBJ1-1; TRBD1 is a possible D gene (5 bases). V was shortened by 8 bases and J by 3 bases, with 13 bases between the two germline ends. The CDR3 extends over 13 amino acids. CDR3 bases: TGTGCCAGCGCCAGGGCTGAATACACTGAAGCTTTCTTT. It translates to CASARAEYTEAFF.

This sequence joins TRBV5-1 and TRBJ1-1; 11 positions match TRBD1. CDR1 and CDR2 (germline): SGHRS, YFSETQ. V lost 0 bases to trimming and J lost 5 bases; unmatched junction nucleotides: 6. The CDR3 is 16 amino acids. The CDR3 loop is CASSLVPGTGGTEAFF. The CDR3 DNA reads TGCGCCAGCAGCTTGGTTCCAGGGACAGGGGGGACTGAAGCTTTCTTT.